This T cell receptor (beta chain) is drawn from a study of blood T cells in healthy people across ages. This clonotype has more than one count but fewer than ten. Each sample used at least 7 million PBMCs. There are 14 residues in the CDR3. Trimming took 6 bases from V and 6 from J; bases not matched to a gene: 13. Germline V lookup: CDR1 DFQATT, CDR2 SNEGSKA (reference sequence). A J-beta primer mix and a sample-barcoded 5' primer were used in a second PCR of roughly 7 to 12 cycles. Sequencing recovered at least 3 million CDR3-containing paired-end reads from each sample. TCRdb re-analysed the 5' RACE reads in MiXCR, keeping a single row per CDR3 protein. The data contain 580,000 or so distinct CDR3 sequences, 45% to 55% of them singletons.

What was sequenced was blood. The chain couples TRBV20-1 to TRBJ2-7, with 8 bases that match TRBD2. This receptor was taken from a man older than 75 in good health. CDR3 sequence (DNA): TGCAGTGCCAGCACTAGCGGTCCAAGTTCCGAGCAGTACTTC. Its protein product is CSASTSGPSSEQYF.